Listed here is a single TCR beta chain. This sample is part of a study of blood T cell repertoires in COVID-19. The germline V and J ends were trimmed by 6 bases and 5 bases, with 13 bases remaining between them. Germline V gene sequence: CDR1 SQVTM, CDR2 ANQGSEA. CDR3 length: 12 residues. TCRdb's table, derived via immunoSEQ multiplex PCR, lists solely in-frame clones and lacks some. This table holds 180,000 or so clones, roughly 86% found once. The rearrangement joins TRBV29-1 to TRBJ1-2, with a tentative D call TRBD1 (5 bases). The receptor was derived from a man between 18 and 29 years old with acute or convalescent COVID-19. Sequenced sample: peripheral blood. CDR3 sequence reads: CSVETGAYGYTF. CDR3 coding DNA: TGCAGCGTCGAAACAGGTGCTTATGGCTACACCTTC.